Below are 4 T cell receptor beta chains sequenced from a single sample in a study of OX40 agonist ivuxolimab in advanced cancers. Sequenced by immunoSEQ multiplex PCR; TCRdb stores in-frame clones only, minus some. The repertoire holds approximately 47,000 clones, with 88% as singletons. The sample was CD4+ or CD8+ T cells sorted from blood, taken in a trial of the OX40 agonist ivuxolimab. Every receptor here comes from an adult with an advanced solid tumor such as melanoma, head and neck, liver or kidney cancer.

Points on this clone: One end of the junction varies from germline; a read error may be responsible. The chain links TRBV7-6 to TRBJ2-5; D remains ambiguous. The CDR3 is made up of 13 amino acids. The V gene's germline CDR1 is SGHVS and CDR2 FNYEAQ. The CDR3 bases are TGTGTCAGCAGCTTGGGCCGGCAAGAGACCCAGTACTTC. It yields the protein CVSSLGRQETQYF.

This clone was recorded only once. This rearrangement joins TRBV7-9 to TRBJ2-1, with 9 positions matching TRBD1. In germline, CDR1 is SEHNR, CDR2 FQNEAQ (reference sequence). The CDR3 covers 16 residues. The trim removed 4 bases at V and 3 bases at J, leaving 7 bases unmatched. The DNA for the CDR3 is TGTGCCAGCAGCTCTCCCCGGGACAGGGACTACAATGAGCAGTTCTTC. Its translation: CASSSPRDRDYNEQFF.

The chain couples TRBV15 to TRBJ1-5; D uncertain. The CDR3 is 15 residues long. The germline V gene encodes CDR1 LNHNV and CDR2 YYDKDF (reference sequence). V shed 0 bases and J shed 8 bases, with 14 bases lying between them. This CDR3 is CATSRDWARGEPQHF. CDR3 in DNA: TGTGCCACCAGCAGAGATTGGGCCCGCGGGGAGCCCCAGCATTTT. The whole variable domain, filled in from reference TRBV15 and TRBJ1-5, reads DAMVIQNPRYQVTQFGKPVTLSCSQTLNHNVMYWYQQKSSQAPKLLFHYYDKDFNNEADTPDNFQSRRPNTSFCFLDIRSPGLGDTAMYLCATSRDWARGEPQHFGDGTRLSIL.

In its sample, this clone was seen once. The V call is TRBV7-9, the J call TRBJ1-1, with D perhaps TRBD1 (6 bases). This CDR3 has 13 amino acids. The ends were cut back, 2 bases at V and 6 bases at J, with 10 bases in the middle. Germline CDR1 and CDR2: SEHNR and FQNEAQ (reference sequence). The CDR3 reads CASSLHGGPEAFF. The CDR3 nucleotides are TGTGCCAGCAGCTTACACGGGGGCCCTGAAGCTTTCTTT.